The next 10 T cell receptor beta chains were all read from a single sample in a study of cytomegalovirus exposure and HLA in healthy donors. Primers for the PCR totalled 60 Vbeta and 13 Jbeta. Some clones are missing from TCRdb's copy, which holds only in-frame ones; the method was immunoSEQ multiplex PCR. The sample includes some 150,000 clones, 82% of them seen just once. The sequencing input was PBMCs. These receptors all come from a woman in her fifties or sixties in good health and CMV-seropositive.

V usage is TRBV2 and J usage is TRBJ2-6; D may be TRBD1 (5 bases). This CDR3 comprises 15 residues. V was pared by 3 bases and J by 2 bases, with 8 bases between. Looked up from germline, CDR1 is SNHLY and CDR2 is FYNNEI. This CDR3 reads CASSETAPGANVLTF. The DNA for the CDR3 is TGTGCCAGCAGTGAGACAGCCCCTGGGGCCAACGTCCTGACTTTC.

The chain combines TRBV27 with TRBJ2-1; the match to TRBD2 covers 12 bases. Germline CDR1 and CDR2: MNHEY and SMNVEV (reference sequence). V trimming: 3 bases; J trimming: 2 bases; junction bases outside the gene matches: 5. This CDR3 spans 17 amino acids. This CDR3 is CASSFRGLAGTYNEQFF. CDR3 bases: TGTGCCAGCAGTTTCCGGGGACTAGCGGGCACCTACAATGAGCAGTTCTTC.

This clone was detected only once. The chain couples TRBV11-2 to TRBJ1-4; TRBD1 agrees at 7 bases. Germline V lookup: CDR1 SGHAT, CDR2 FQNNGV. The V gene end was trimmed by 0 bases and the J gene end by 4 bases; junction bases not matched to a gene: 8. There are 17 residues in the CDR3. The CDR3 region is CASSLEYAGQFNEKLFF. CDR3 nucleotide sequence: TGTGCCAGCAGCTTAGAATATGCGGGACAGTTTAATGAAAAACTGTTTTTT.

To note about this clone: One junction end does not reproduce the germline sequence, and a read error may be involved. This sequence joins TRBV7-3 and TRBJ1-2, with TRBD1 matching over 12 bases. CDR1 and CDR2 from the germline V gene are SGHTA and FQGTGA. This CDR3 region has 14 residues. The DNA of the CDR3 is TGTGCCAGCAGCTCGGGACAGGGGGCCTATGACTACACCTTC. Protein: CASSSGQGAYDYTF.

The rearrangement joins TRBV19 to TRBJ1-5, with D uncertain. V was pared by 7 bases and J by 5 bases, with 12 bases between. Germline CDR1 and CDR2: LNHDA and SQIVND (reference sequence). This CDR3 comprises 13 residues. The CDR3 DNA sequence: TGTGCCAGTACCCCGGGTCATTATCAGCCCCAGCATTTT. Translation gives CASTPGHYQPQHF.

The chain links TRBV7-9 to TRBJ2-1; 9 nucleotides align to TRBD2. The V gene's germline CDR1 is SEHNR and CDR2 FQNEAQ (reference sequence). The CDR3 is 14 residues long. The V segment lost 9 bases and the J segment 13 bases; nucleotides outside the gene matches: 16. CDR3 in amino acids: CASAGGMRSHRQFF. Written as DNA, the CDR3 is TGTGCCAGTGCGGGGGGGATGCGGTCCCACCGCCAGTTCTTC.

The CDR3 protein is CAWSADKNTGELFF. CDR3 DNA sequence: TGTGCCTGGAGCGCGGACAAGAACACCGGGGAGCTGTTTTTT. The V call is TRBV30, the J call TRBJ2-2; possible D gene TRBD1, 5 bases. CDR3 length: 14 residues. Germline CDR1 reads GTSNPN; CDR2 reads SVGIG (reference sequence). V was shortened by 3 bases and J by 1 base, with 9 bases between the two germline ends. The variable domain in full, with the rest retrieved from reference TRBV30 and TRBJ2-2, is SQTIHQWPATLVQPVGSPLSLECTVEGTSNPNLYWYRQAAGRGLQLLFYSVGIGQISSEVPQNLSASRPQDRQFILSSKKLLLSDSGFYLCAWSADKNTGELFFGEGSRLTVL.

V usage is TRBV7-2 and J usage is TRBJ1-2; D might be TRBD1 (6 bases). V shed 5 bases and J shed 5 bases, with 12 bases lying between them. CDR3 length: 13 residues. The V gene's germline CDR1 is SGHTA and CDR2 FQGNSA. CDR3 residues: CASSPGHLYGYTF. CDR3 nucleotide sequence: TGTGCCAGCAGCCCGGGACATCTGTATGGCTACACCTTC.

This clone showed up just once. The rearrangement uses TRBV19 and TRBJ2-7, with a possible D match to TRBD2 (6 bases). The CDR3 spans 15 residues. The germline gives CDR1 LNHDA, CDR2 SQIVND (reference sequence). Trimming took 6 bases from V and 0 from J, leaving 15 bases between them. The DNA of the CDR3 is TGTGCCAGTAGCGATCGCGGGGCCCTCTCCTACGAGCAGTACTTC. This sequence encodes CASSDRGALSYEQYF.

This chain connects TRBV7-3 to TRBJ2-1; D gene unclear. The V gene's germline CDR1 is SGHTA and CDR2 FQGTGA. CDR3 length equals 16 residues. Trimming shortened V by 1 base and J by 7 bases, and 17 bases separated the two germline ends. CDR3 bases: TGTGCCAGCAGCTTAAAATCCCCTCTAGGATTGAATGAGCAGTTCTTC. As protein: CASSLKSPLGLNEQFF.